The next 24 T cell receptor beta chains were all read from a single sample in a study of T cell responses to AZD1222 COVID-19 vaccine. Sequenced by immunoSEQ multiplex PCR; TCRdb stores in-frame clones only, minus some. This sample has around 150,000 clones, with under 95% found just once. Sequences were derived from peripheral blood, sampled 28 days after the second AZD1222 dose. Receptors were obtained from an adult who received the AZD1222 COVID-19 vaccine.

The chain employs TRBV30 and TRBJ1-6, with D possibly being TRBD1 (5 bases). The V end lost 4 bases, the J end lost 11 bases, and 18 bases lay between the germline ends. This CDR3 region has 14 residues. Germline CDR1 reads GTSNPN; CDR2 reads SVGIG (reference sequence). The CDR3 loop reads CAWNRQRSKAPLHF. The CDR3, as DNA: TGTGCCTGGAACCGACAGAGGTCCAAAGCACCCCTCCACTTT.

V usage is TRBV13 and J usage is TRBJ2-7; tentatively, D is TRBD1 (5 bases). The V gene's germline CDR1 is PRHDT and CDR2 FYEKMQ (reference sequence). V lost 4 bases and J lost 6, with 10 bases in between. The CDR3 is 12 residues long. This CDR3 reads CASSSSDSEQYF. In DNA form, the CDR3 reads TGTGCCAGCAGCTCCTCCGACAGCGAGCAGTACTTC.

This clone showed up just a few times. J is TRBJ1-2 and V is TRBV28; maybe TRBD1 (5 bases). The V gene's germline CDR1 is MDHEN and CDR2 SYDVKM. V was shortened by 6 bases and J by 0 bases, with 17 bases between the two germline ends. The CDR3 loop spans 16 amino acids. As DNA, the CDR3 is TGTGCCAGCAGGTCACGGGCGGGGGGGTCTAACTATGGCTACACCTTC. Translating gives CASRSRAGGSNYGYTF.

The gene calls are TRBV2 and TRBJ1-2, with no clear D. The V gene's germline CDR1 is SNHLY and CDR2 FYNNEI. This CDR3 is 14 amino acids long. Trimming cost V 3 bases and J 0 bases, with 8 bases left between them. The DNA for the CDR3 is TGTGCCAGCAGTGAGCGGGGAGCTAACTATGGCTACACCTTC. The encoded protein is CASSERGANYGYTF.

V gene TRBV7-9 combines with J gene TRBJ1-2; D remains unclear. The CDR3 sequence is 13 residues long. Germline values: CDR1 SEHNR, CDR2 FQNEAQ (reference sequence). The V end lost 5 bases, the J end lost 5 bases, and 12 bases lay between the germline ends. The CDR3 sequence: CASSPGGRYGYTF. CDR3 DNA sequence: TGTGCCAGCAGCCCCGGAGGAAGATATGGCTACACCTTC.

The gene calls are TRBV28 and TRBJ2-7, with D possibly being TRBD2 (7 bases). Trimming stripped 6 bases from V and 0 bases from J, with 21 bases between. This CDR3 region has 17 residues. Germline loops: CDR1 MDHEN, CDR2 SYDVKM. In DNA, the CDR3 is TGTGCCAGCAGCCACGAAGGGGGGGGCCTCTTCTCCTACGAGCAGTACTTC. It specifies CASSHEGGGLFSYEQYF.

V is TRBV28 and J is TRBJ2-1; D unresolved. From germline, CDR1 is MDHEN and CDR2 SYDVKM. V lost 1 base and J 9 bases, leaving 13 bases between the germline ends. The CDR3 has 14 amino acids. CDR3 protein: CASSLSGSMTEQFF. The CDR3 DNA is TGTGCCAGCAGTTTATCGGGTAGCATGACTGAGCAGTTCTTC.

The V call is TRBV28, the J call TRBJ1-1; weak D call: TRBD1 (6 bases). V dropped 11 bases and J dropped 2 bases, with 18 bases sitting between them. CDR1 MDHEN and CDR2 SYDVKM come from the germline V gene. The CDR3 contains 14 residues. CDR3 residues: CACSFRGFNTEAFF. The CDR3 DNA sequence: TGTGCCTGCTCCTTTAGGGGGTTTAACACTGAAGCTTTCTTT.

This chain connects TRBV6-5 to TRBJ2-5; 7 bases are a match to TRBD1. Germline-derived CDR1 and CDR2 are MNHEY and SVGAGI. The CDR3 has 14 residues. V gave up 4 bases and J gave up 3 bases; unmatched junction bases: 5. The CDR3 DNA reads TGTGCCAGCAGTTTAGACAGGGTGGAAGAGACCCAGTACTTC. Protein product: CASSLDRVEETQYF.

This chain joins TRBV18 and TRBJ1-5; TRBD1 aligns across 10 bases. Germline loops: CDR1 KGHSH, CDR2 LQKENI. This CDR3 region has 15 residues. Unmatched junction bases numbered 3, after V lost 4 bases and J lost 3 bases. The CDR3 DNA is TGTGCCAGCTCACAGACAGGGGGCAACAATCAGCCCCAGCATTTT. It specifies CASSQTGGNNQPQHF.

DNA for the CDR3: TGCGCCAGCAGCTTGGATCCAGGGAATCAGCCCCAGCATTTT. Protein product: CASSLDPGNQPQHF. V gene TRBV5-1 combines with J gene TRBJ1-5; possible D gene TRBD1, 5 bases. CDR1 is SGHRS and CDR2 is YFSETQ in the germline V gene. CDR3 length equals 14 residues. Trimming removed 0 bases from V and 4 bases from J, with 8 bases in between.

The chain has TRBV7-2 and TRBJ1-2; D is uncertain. Between the trimmed V and J ends, which lost 5 bases and 11 bases, there was a span of 21 bases. Germline loops: CDR1 SGHTA, CDR2 FQGNSA. The CDR3 length is 14 residues. The DNA of the CDR3 is TGTGCCAGCAGCCCCCGGACGGTTCTGAAGGGATACACCTTC. Translating it yields CASSPRTVLKGYTF. Together with reference TRBV7-2 and TRBJ1-2, the CDR3 gives the full variable domain: GAGVSQSPSNKVTEKGKDVELRCDPISGHTALYWYRQSLGQGLEFLIYFQGNSAPDKSGLPSDRFSAERTGGSVSTLTIQRTQQEDSAVYLCASSPRTVLKGYTFGSGTRLTVV.

The rearrangement joins TRBV5-6 to TRBJ1-2; D is possibly TRBD1 (5 bases). V was pared by 0 bases and J by 8 bases, with 17 bases between. In germline, CDR1 is SGHDT, CDR2 YYEEEE. The CDR3 has 15 amino acids. The CDR3 DNA sequence: TGTGCCAGCAGCTTGGCCGGGGCAGGGTGGGGCGGCTACACCTTC. Translated, it gives CASSLAGAGWGGYTF. Full variable domain (remainder filled in from reference TRBV5-6 and TRBJ1-2): DAGVTQSPTHLIKTRGQQVTLRCSPKSGHDTVSWYQQALGQGPQFIFQYYEEEERQRGNFPDRFSGHQFPNYSSELNVNALLLGDSALYLCASSLAGAGWGGYTFGSGTRLTVV.

V gene TRBV10-3 combines with J gene TRBJ1-3; D may be TRBD1 (5 bases). This CDR3 is 14 amino acids long. V gave up 6 bases and J gave up 4 bases, with 13 bases separating them. Germline V gene sequence: CDR1 ENHRY, CDR2 SYGVKD. The CDR3 DNA sequence: TGTGCCATCAGCCAGGGACCGGAGGGAAACACCATATATTTT. Translating it yields CAISQGPEGNTIYF.

Here the CDR3 reads CASSLGANYGYTF. The CDR3 DNA follows: TGTGCCAGCAGTTTGGGTGCTAACTATGGCTACACCTTC. The chain carries TRBV12-3 or TRBV12-4 and TRBJ1-2; no clear D gene. The CDR3 contains 13 residues. V lost 3 bases and J lost 0, with 5 bases in between.

The chain links TRBV27 to TRBJ1-1; D might be TRBD1 (5 bases). V was trimmed by 2 bases and J by 6 bases, leaving 22 bases between them. The germline V gene encodes CDR1 MNHEY and CDR2 SMNVEV (reference sequence). The CDR3 runs to 17 residues. CDR3 protein: CASSLVPGTIRGAEAFF. The CDR3 DNA reads TGTGCCAGCAGTTTAGTCCCGGGGACTATCCGAGGGGCTGAAGCTTTCTTT.

J is TRBJ2-7 and V is TRBV21-1; the table calls TRBD2, which could not be checked here. TRBV21-1 is noted as a pseudogene. The length of the CDR3 is 17 residues. CDR3: CASSIGPRGPARGEQYF. CDR3 sequence (DNA): TGTGCCAGCAGCATTGGCCCCCGCGGACCGGCCCGGGGGGAGCAGTACTTC.

This chain links TRBV30 with TRBJ2-7; D gene ambiguous. CDR3 size: 12 residues. Trimming removed 8 bases at V and 2 bases at J, with 13 bases between. Germline values: CDR1 GTSNPN, CDR2 SVGIG (reference sequence). This CDR3 reads CAGNHEAYEQYF. The DNA for the CDR3 is TGTGCCGGAAACCACGAAGCCTACGAGCAGTACTTC.

The V and J genes are TRBV15 and TRBJ2-1; D is perhaps TRBD1 (7 bases). From germline, CDR1 is LNHNV and CDR2 YYDKDF (reference sequence). V was clipped by 3 bases and J by 4 bases, with 13 bases between them. This CDR3 region has 15 residues. CDR3 amino acids: CATSSGQGGYNEQFF. Here the CDR3 DNA reads TGTGCCACCAGCAGCGGGCAGGGGGGTTACAATGAGCAGTTCTTC.

Notes on this clone: A read error may account for a junction end that differs from germline. The chain couples TRBV7-7 to TRBJ1-1; no firm D call. Germline V lookup: CDR1 SSHAT, CDR2 FNYEAQ (reference sequence). The CDR3 totals 13 residues. In DNA form, the CDR3 reads TGTGCTAGCAGCCCCCGCAGAGACACTGAAGCTTTCTTT. Encoded protein: CASSPRRDTEAFF.

DNA for the CDR3: TGCGCCAGCAGCTTGGCGGCAGACTACGAGCAGTACTTC. Translated, it gives CASSLAADYEQYF. The chain combines TRBV5-1 with TRBJ2-7; D not certain. Germline lookup yields CDR1 SGHRS and CDR2 YFSETQ. The CDR3 is 13 amino acids. V was clipped by 0 bases and J by 3 bases, with 7 bases between them.

The chain combines TRBV30 with TRBJ2-7, with D possibly TRBD2 on 6 matching bases. Germline V gene lookup returns CDR1 GTSNPN and CDR2 SVGIG (reference sequence). This CDR3 spans 12 amino acids. V was shortened by 1 base and J by 4 bases, with 8 bases between the two germline ends. DNA for the CDR3: TGTGCCTGGAGTGCCGGGGGTTACGAGCAGTACTTC. Amino acids: CAWSAGGYEQYF.

As concerns this clone: One junction end disagrees with the germline gene, perhaps due to a read error. The V and J genes are TRBV6-6 and TRBJ2-7; TRBD1 is a possible D gene (5 bases). The CDR3 has 10 residues. Germline CDR1 reads MNHNY; CDR2 reads SVGAGI (reference sequence). Here the CDR3 DNA reads TGTGCCAGTTCAGGGCCTCTAGTTCACTTC. It yields the protein CASSGPLVHF.

CDR3 sequence: CASSLERGQPQHF. The DNA of the CDR3 is TGCGCCAGCAGCTTGGAAAGGGGACAGCCCCAGCATTTT. V is TRBV5-1 and J is TRBJ1-5; the D gene is possibly TRBD1 (5 bases). The CDR3 loop spans 13 amino acids. Germline loops: CDR1 SGHRS, CDR2 YFSETQ. With 0 bases removed from V and 7 bases from J, the gap between germline ends came to 8 bases.